This T cell receptor beta chain stems from a study of neoadjuvant anti-PD-1 for oral cavity cancer. Study at large: Patients without progression got a fourth dose around day 43. Study findings and constraints: Post-treatment tumors with larger preexisting clones showed more shrinkage. Only a few patients per response group were TCR-analyzed; validation needed.

Trimming removed 0 bases from V and 4 bases from J; junction bases left unmatched: 8. The germline gives CDR1 SGHRS, CDR2 YFSETQ. The CDR3 sequence is 16 residues long. The time point is: after neoadjuvant nivolumab, at surgical resection. These oral cavity squamous cell carcinomas were HPV-negative and locally advanced. Sequencing was performed with immunoSEQ multiplex PCR; in TCRdb, only in-frame clones are kept and a portion is missing. The table has nearly 15,000 clones, about 44% seen once. This clone was counted a single time. Its antigen is not known. The TCR originated in a person aged 35-79 years with oral cavity squamous cell carcinoma. V and J are TRBV5-1 and TRBJ2-5; 8 bases are shared with TRBD2. The source was tumor tissue, collected after nivolumab (anti-PD-1) treatment. CDR3 bases: TGCGCCAGCAGCTTGGTGGGGACTAGAGGTGGAGAGACCCAGTACTTC. Protein product: CASSLVGTRGGETQYF.